Shown below are 14 T cell receptor beta chains from a single sample sequenced in a study of T cell responses to AZD1222 COVID-19 vaccine. Clones were read by immunoSEQ multiplex PCR, and TCRdb kept only the in-frame ones, dropping some. The sample has about 130,000 clones, 94% seen once. Sequencing was performed on peripheral blood, taken on day 0 of AZD1222 vaccination. The origin of the receptors is an adult in good health.

The chain is built from TRBV5-1 and TRBJ1-2; TRBD1 might be the D (5 bases). The CDR3 has 16 amino acids. Trimming stripped 3 bases from V and 4 bases from J, with 19 bases between. CDR1 and CDR2 from the germline V gene are SGHRS and YFSETQ. CDR3 region: CASSSTVGGAAYGYTF. CDR3 DNA sequence: TGCGCCAGCAGCTCAACCGTGGGAGGGGCCGCCTATGGCTACACCTTC.

CDR3 amino acids: CASSVGTGVYEQYF. CDR3 nucleotides: TGTGCCAGCAGCGTCGGGACAGGGGTCTACGAGCAGTACTTC. The chain couples TRBV9 to TRBJ2-7; TRBD1 matches 10 bases. After removal of 2 bases from V and 3 bases from J, the junction contained 2 bases not matched to a gene. The CDR3 is made up of 14 amino acids. In germline, CDR1 is SGDLS, CDR2 YYNGEE.

This chain joins TRBV9 and TRBJ2-4; 9 bases align to TRBD1. The CDR3 consists of 17 residues. Trimming removed 0 bases from V and 2 bases from J; junction bases left unmatched: 6. Germline lookup yields CDR1 SGDLS and CDR2 YYNGEE. CDR3 sequence reads: CASSVGTGAISKNIQYF. CDR3 sequence (DNA): TGTGCCAGCAGCGTAGGGACAGGGGCGATTTCCAAAAACATTCAGTACTTC.

This chain joins TRBV7-9 and TRBJ2-1, with TRBD2 as a possible D gene (5 bases). CDR1 is SEHNR, CDR2 FQNEAQ, per germline (reference sequence). Trimming pared 1 base from V and 4 bases from J, leaving 11 bases between. The CDR3 consists of 15 residues. CDR3 DNA: TGTGCCAGCAGCTTAGTAAGCGGAGCTTACAATGAGCAGTTCTTC. Protein sequence: CASSLVSGAYNEQFF.

The V and J genes are TRBV2 and TRBJ1-1; TRBD1 aligns across 8 bases. With 6 bases clipped from V and 4 bases from J, the junction kept 10 bases outside the gene matches. This CDR3 spans 15 amino acids. The V gene's germline CDR1 is SNHLY and CDR2 FYNNEI. CDR3 in amino acids: CASRAQTGGRTEAFF. In DNA form, the CDR3 reads TGTGCCAGCAGGGCCCAAACAGGGGGGCGCACTGAAGCTTTCTTT.

J is TRBJ2-3 and V is TRBV18; D ambiguous. This CDR3 contains 16 residues. Trimming pared 3 bases from V and 4 bases from J, leaving 17 bases between. In germline, CDR1 is KGHSH, CDR2 LQKENI. CDR3 protein: CASSPPRVGWADTQYF. The CDR3 DNA reads TGTGCCAGCTCACCCCCTCGGGTCGGCTGGGCAGATACGCAGTATTTT.

J is TRBJ1-6 and V is TRBV12-3 or TRBV12-4; D unresolved. The CDR3 has 12 residues. With 3 bases removed from V and 12 bases from J, the gap between germline ends came to 9 bases. For the CDR3, the DNA is TGTGCCAGCAGTTTGGGAGGAGGACCCCTCCACTTT. Its protein is CASSLGGGPLHF.

V is TRBV4-1 and J is TRBJ2-3; 12 nucleotides match TRBD2. J gave up 4 bases and V 3 bases, and 5 bases lay outside the gene matches. This CDR3 region has 16 residues. The germline V gene encodes CDR1 MGHRA and CDR2 YSYEKL. In DNA, the CDR3 is TGCGCCAGCAGCCAGCCGACTAGCGGGAGTTCAGATACGCAGTATTTT. It is translated as CASSQPTSGSSDTQYF.

The V call is TRBV13, the J call TRBJ2-1; 8 positions match TRBD2. Unmatched junction bases numbered 5, after V lost 0 bases and J lost 7 bases. This CDR3 is 15 amino acids long. Germline V gene lookup returns CDR1 PRHDT and CDR2 FYEKMQ (reference sequence). The chain's CDR3 is CASSLGPGTRNEQFF. The CDR3 DNA reads as TGTGCCAGCAGCTTAGGGCCCGGGACTAGAAATGAGCAGTTCTTC.

The chain joins TRBV10-3 to TRBJ2-1, with D perhaps TRBD1 (6 bases). Between the trimmed V and J ends, which lost 5 bases and 4 bases, there was a span of 9 bases. The CDR3 is 13 residues long. Germline V gene data show CDR1 as ENHRY and CDR2 as SYGVKD. CDR3 amino acids: CAISWTEYNEQFF. DNA for the CDR3: TGTGCCATCAGTTGGACAGAATACAATGAGCAGTTCTTC.

This clone was detected once. The rearrangement links TRBV6-5 to TRBJ2-7, with 9 bases aligning to TRBD2. V shed 0 bases and J 2 bases; nucleotides not matched to a gene: 5. CDR3 length: 16 residues. The germline V gene encodes CDR1 MNHEY and CDR2 SVGAGI. CDR3 nucleotide sequence: TGTGCCAGCAGTTACTCGGTTGCGGGAGGGCCCTACGAGCAGTACTTC. It yields the protein CASSYSVAGGPYEQYF.

V usage is TRBV11-2 and J usage is TRBJ2-7; 10 bases match TRBD2. Germline CDR1 is SGHAT and CDR2 is FQNNGV. CDR3 size: 13 residues. J lost 7 bases, V lost 4 bases, and 4 bases had no gene match. The CDR3 DNA reads TGTGCCAGCAGCTACGGACTAGCGGCTGAGCAGTACTTC. Its translation is CASSYGLAAEQYF. Variable domain in full (rest from reference TRBV11-2 and TRBJ2-7): EAGVAQSPRYKIIEKRQSVAFWCNPISGHATLYWYQQILGQGPKLLIQFQNNGVVDDSQLPKDRFSAERLKGVDSTLKIQPAKLEDSAVYLCASSYGLAAEQYFGPGTRLTVT.

The chain has TRBV7-9 and TRBJ1-4, with unresolved D. Per germline, CDR1 SEHNR and CDR2 FQNEAQ (reference sequence). The CDR3 totals 13 residues. Trimming shortened V by 6 bases and J by 7 bases, and 12 bases separated the two germline ends. The chain's CDR3 is CASRSGPSEKLFF. The CDR3 DNA reads as TGTGCCAGCAGGTCCGGGCCCAGTGAAAAACTGTTTTTT. The variable domain in full, with the rest retrieved from reference TRBV7-9 and TRBJ1-4, is DTGVSQNPRHKITKRGQNVTFRCDPISEHNRLYWYRQTLGQGPEFLTYFQNEAQLEKSRLLSDRFSAERPKGSFSTLEIQRTEQGDSAMYLCASRSGPSEKLFFGSGTQLSVL.

This clone was seen just once. V usage is TRBV5-1 and J usage is TRBJ2-3, with 10 positions matching TRBD2. The J segment lost 0 bases and the V segment lost 4 bases, leaving 5 bases of the junction unmatched. This CDR3 region has 16 residues. In germline, CDR1 is SGHRS, CDR2 YFSETQ. The DNA for the CDR3 is TGCGCCAGCAGCCCCGGGACTAGCGCGAGCACAGATACGCAGTATTTT. This codes for CASSPGTSASTDTQYF.